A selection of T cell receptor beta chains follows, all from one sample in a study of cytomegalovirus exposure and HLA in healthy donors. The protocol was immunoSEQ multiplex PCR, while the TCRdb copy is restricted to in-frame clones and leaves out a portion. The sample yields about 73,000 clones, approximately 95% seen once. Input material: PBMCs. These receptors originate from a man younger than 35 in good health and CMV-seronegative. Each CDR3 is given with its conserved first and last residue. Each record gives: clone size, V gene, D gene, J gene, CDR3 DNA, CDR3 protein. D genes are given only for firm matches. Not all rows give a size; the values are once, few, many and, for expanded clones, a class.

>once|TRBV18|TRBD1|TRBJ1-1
TGTGCCAGCTCACAACAGGGGGCAAACACTGAAGCTTTCTTT
CASSQQGANTEAFF
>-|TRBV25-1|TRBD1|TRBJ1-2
TGTGCCAGCAGTGAACGAGGACAGGGGGTATCCTATGGCTACACCTTC
CASSERGQGVSYGYTF
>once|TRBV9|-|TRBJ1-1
TGTGCCAGCAGCGCCAAGCCGGGCACTGAAGCTTTCTTT
CASSAKPGTEAFF
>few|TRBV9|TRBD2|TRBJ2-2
TGTGCCAGCAGCGCGGGACTAGCGGGGCTGAACACCGGGGAGCTGTTTTTT
CASSAGLAGLNTGELFF
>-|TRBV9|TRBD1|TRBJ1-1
TGTGCCAGCAGCACAGCGACAGGGTTGGCCACTGAAGCTTTCTTT
CASSTATGLATEAFF
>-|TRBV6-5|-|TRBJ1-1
TGTGCCAGCAGACAGGGTTCTGAAGCTTTCTTT
CASRQGSEAFF
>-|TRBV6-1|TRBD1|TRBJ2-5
TGTGCCAGCAGTGAAGAACAGGGGCGAGAGACCCAGTACTTC
CASSEEQGRETQYF
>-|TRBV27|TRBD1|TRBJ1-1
TGTGCCAGCAGTCACCCCCCAGGGGGGTATACTGAAGCTTTCTTT
CASSHPPGGYTEAFF
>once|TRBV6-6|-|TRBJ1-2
TGTGCCAGCAGTTACGCCCAACCTCAGGATGGCTACACCTTC
CASSYAQPQDGYTF
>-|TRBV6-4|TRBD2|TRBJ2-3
TGTGCCAGCAGTGAAAGCGGGGGCCGGTCAGATACGCAGTATTTT
CASSESGGRSDTQYF
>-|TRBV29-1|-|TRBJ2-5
TGCAGCGTCCAATCCGGGCAAGAGACCCAGTACTTC
CSVQSGQETQYF